This is a list of T cell receptor beta chains from one sample in a study of cytomegalovirus exposure and HLA in healthy donors. Generated by immunoSEQ multiplex PCR, the TCRdb table keeps only in-frame clones and is missing some. This table holds 150,000 to 200,000 clones, roughly 74% found once. Material: PBMCs. The receptor set was obtained from a woman in her 30s in good health and CMV-seronegative. Each CDR3 is given with its conserved first and last residue. The order of the fields is V gene, D gene, J gene, clone size, CDR3 protein, CDR3 DNA. A D gene is named only where the DNA matches it firmly. For some rows the clone size is stated as once, few or many, or as a class when expanded; others skip it.

>TRBV7-8|NA|TRBJ1-2|NA
CASSLVGGYGYTF
TGTGCCAGCAGCTTAGTCGGGGGCTATGGCTACACCTTC
>TRBV10-3|TRBD1|TRBJ2-7|once
CAISQGAFSYEQYF
TGTGCCATCAGTCAGGGGGCCTTCTCCTACGAGCAGTACTTC
>TRBV14|TRBD2|TRBJ2-7|NA
CASSQDLAGGPYEQYF
TGTGCCAGCAGCCAAGACCTAGCGGGAGGTCCCTACGAGCAGTACTTC
>TRBV4-2|NA|TRBJ2-7|few
CASSLTRNHEQYF
TGTGCCAGCAGCCTCACTCGTAACCACGAGCAGTACTTC
>TRBV27|NA|TRBJ2-7|few
CASSPQGYEQYF
TGTGCCAGCAGTCCTCAGGGCTACGAGCAGTACTTC
>TRBV4-1|NA|TRBJ2-5|NA
CASSQGTVETQYF
TGCGCCAGCAGCCAAGGGACAGTAGAGACCCAGTACTTC
>TRBV27|NA|TRBJ1-1|NA
CASTSNTEAFF
TGTGCCAGCACTTCTAACACTGAAGCTTTCTTT
>TRBV5-6|NA|TRBJ2-5|few
CASSLNGGSLQETQYF
TGTGCCAGCAGCTTGAATGGGGGGTCCTTGCAAGAGACCCAGTACTTC
>TRBV5-6|TRBD1|TRBJ2-7|once
CASSLYGQGWDEQYF
TGTGCCAGCAGCTTATACGGACAGGGATGGGACGAGCAGTACTTC
>TRBV29-1|NA|TRBJ2-5|NA
CSVGRAGETQYF
TGCAGCGTTGGCAGGGCGGGGGAGACCCAGTACTTC
>TRBV6-1|TRBD2|TRBJ2-1|NA
CASSESLAGWNEQFF
TGTGCCAGCAGTGAATCGCTAGCGGGTTGGAATGAGCAGTTCTTC
>TRBV12-2|NA|TRBJ1-3|NA
CASRHPNRGQFLPGNTIYF
TGTGCAAGTCGCCACCCCAACCGGGGACAGTTCCTCCCTGGAAACACCATATATTTT
>TRBV5-4|NA|TRBJ1-2|NA
CASSPNLDRFYGYTF
TGTGCCAGCAGCCCAAACCTAGACAGGTTCTATGGCTACACCTTC
>TRBV7-2|NA|TRBJ1-1|NA
CASSLNLRSEAFF
TGTGCCAGCAGCTTAAACCTCCGGTCTGAAGCTTTCTTT
>TRBV27|TRBD2|TRBJ2-1|NA
CASSLFAGVTTYNEQFF
TGTGCCAGCAGTTTATTTGCGGGAGTTACAACATACAATGAGCAGTTCTTC
>TRBV11-1|NA|TRBJ1-4|NA
CASSFEPFNEKLFF
TGTGCCAGCAGCTTTGAGCCGTTTAATGAAAAACTGTTTTTT
>TRBV4-1|NA|TRBJ2-1|few
CASSQEPSSYNEQFF
TGCGCCAGCAGCCAAGAACCTAGCTCCTACAATGAGCAGTTCTTC
>TRBV5-6|TRBD2|TRBJ2-5|NA
CASSLTSGRETQYF
TGTGCCAGCAGCCTTACTAGCGGGAGAGAGACCCAGTACTTC
>TRBV5-1|TRBD1|TRBJ1-4|NA
CASSRDRGATNEKLFF
TGCGCCAGCAGCAGGGACAGGGGCGCAACTAATGAAAAACTGTTTTTT
>TRBV5-5|NA|TRBJ1-1|NA
CASTHAGLQNTEAFF
TGTGCCAGCACCCACGCGGGCCTACAGAACACTGAAGCTTTCTTT
>TRBV2|TRBD1|TRBJ2-7|NA
CASTGTGEQYF
TGTGCCAGCACCGGGACAGGCGAGCAGTACTTC
>TRBV6-6|NA|TRBJ1-1|NA
CASSYPQGEYNEAFF
TGTGCCAGCAGTTACCCACAGGGAGAATATAATGAGGCTTTCTTT
>TRBV7-9|NA|TRBJ1-3|NA
CASSPRWAVSGNTIYF
TGTGCCAGCAGCCCCCGTTGGGCAGTCTCTGGAAACACCATATATTTT
>TRBV21-1|NA|TRBJ1-1|NA
CASSLPREGDLNTEAFF
TGTGCCAGCAGCTTACCTAGGGAGGGGGATCTGAACACTGAAGCTTTCTTT
>TRBV15|TRBD2|TRBJ2-7|NA
CATRTSGKYEQYF
TGTGCCACGAGGACTAGCGGGAAATACGAGCAGTACTTC
>TRBV4-2|NA|TRBJ2-1|NA
CASSQRIVSTNNEQFF
TGTGCCAGCAGCCAAAGGATAGTTTCCACTAACAATGAGCAGTTCTTC
>TRBV7-9|NA|TRBJ1-1|few
CASSLWPADYQAFF
TGTGCCAGCAGCTTATGGCCGGCGGATTACCAAGCTTTCTTT
>TRBV11-3|NA|TRBJ2-1|NA
CASSLGKSHNEQFF
TGTGCCAGCAGCTTAGGTAAGAGTCACAATGAGCAGTTCTTC
>TRBV2|NA|TRBJ1-1|NA
CASTLLGGPGAFF
TGTGCCAGCACGTTGTTGGGGGGGCCCGGAGCTTTCTTT
>TRBV9|NA|TRBJ2-7|once
CASSVVDSSYEQYF
TGTGCCAGCAGCGTAGTGGACAGCTCCTACGAGCAGTACTTC
>TRBV27|TRBD1|TRBJ1-2|NA
CASRTGWDGYTF
TGTGCCAGTCGGACAGGGTGGGATGGCTACACCTTC
>TRBV7-8|TRBD2|TRBJ2-7|NA
CASSPTTSMGDYEQYF
TGTGCCAGCAGCCCAACGACTAGCATGGGAGACTACGAGCAGTACTTC
>TRBV15|TRBD1|TRBJ1-5|once
CATSRGVQGGRPQHF
TGTGCCACCAGCAGAGGGGTCCAGGGGGGCAGGCCCCAGCATTTT
>TRBV7-9|NA|TRBJ2-3|NA
CASSLARRVPTDTQYF
TGTGCCAGCAGCTTAGCGAGGAGGGTGCCCACAGATACGCAGTATTTT
>TRBV5-4|NA|TRBJ2-3|NA
CASSRQGLTNTQYF
TGTGCCAGCAGTAGACAGGGACTCACAAATACGCAGTATTTT
>TRBV2|NA|TRBJ2-5|NA
CASREYRVLRETQYF
TGTGCCAGCAGGGAGTACAGGGTCCTGAGAGAGACCCAGTACTTC
>TRBV10-1|TRBD1|TRBJ2-7|NA
CASAATGTGNEQYF
TGCGCCAGCGCGGCTACCGGGACAGGGAACGAGCAGTACTTC
>TRBV5-1|NA|TRBJ1-5|NA
CASSFEGRNQPQHF
TGCGCCAGCAGCTTTGAAGGGAGAAATCAGCCCCAGCATTTT
>TRBV5-1|NA|TRBJ1-2|NA
CASSPVGLLRQSPFYGYTF
TGCGCCAGCAGCCCAGTAGGGCTTCTTAGACAGTCCCCCTTCTATGGCTACACCTTC
>TRBV5-4|NA|TRBJ2-3|NA
CASSETRGRDTQYF
TGTGCCAGCAGCGAGACTAGAGGGAGAGATACGCAGTATTTT
>TRBV2|TRBD2|TRBJ2-7|once
CASSRGGAREQYF
TGTGCCAGCTCACGCGGGGGGGCCCGCGAGCAGTACTTC
>TRBV4-3|NA|TRBJ1-2|NA
CASSQLGGAVSYTF
TGCGCCAGCAGCCAATTAGGGGGGGCGGTAAGCTACACCTTC
>TRBV4-2|TRBD1|TRBJ1-3|NA
CASSDGDRGGGNTIYF
TGTGCCAGCAGCGACGGGGACAGGGGAGGAGGAAACACCATATATTTT
>TRBV30|NA|TRBJ1-5|NA
CAWSARGNQPQHF
TGTGCCTGGTCCGCCAGGGGCAATCAGCCCCAGCATTTT
>TRBV6-5|TRBD1|TRBJ2-7|NA
CASSYSRWDRSYEQYF
TGTGCCAGCAGTTACTCTCGGTGGGACAGATCCTACGAGCAGTACTTC
>TRBV4-3|TRBD2|TRBJ2-5|few
CASSQELGGRAGETQYF
TGCGCCAGCAGCCAAGAGTTAGGCGGGAGGGCCGGGGAGACCCAGTACTTC
>TRBV6-4|TRBD2|TRBJ2-1|NA
CASSPLAGNYNEQFF
TGTGCCAGCAGTCCCCTAGCGGGCAATTACAATGAGCAGTTCTTC
>TRBV2|NA|TRBJ1-2|NA
CASIPWRDLTNYGCTF
TGTGCCAGCATCCCCTGGAGGGATTTGACTAACTATGGCTGCACCTTC
>TRBV14|NA|TRBJ1-6|NA
CASSQEYSSSPLHF
TGTGCCAGCAGCCAAGAGTACTCGTCTTCACCCCTCCACTTT
>TRBV6-6|TRBD1|TRBJ1-1|NA
CASSSGQQNTEAFF
TGTGCCAGCAGTTCGGGACAGCAGAACACTGAAGCTTTCTTT
>TRBV5-3|NA|TRBJ2-7|few
CARSLKLEVTYEQYF
TGTGCCAGAAGCTTGAAGTTAGAGGTTACCTACGAGCAGTACTTC
>TRBV19|NA|TRBJ1-4|few
CASSITGEVTNEKLFF
TGTGCCAGTAGTATAACGGGAGAGGTCACTAATGAAAAACTGTTTTTT
>TRBV7-8|TRBD1|TRBJ1-6|NA
CASSILTGLSYNSPLHF
TGTGCCAGCAGCATACTGACAGGGCTCTCCTATAATTCACCCCTCCACTTT
>TRBV4-1|NA|TRBJ2-7|NA
CASSQGRSYEQYF
TGCGCCAGCAGCCAGGGCAGATCCTACGAGCAGTACTTC
>TRBV5-6|TRBD2|TRBJ2-7|NA
CASSLALVAGDYEQYF
TGTGCCAGCAGCTTGGCTTTGGTAGCGGGAGACTACGAGCAGTACTTC
>TRBV14|NA|TRBJ2-2|NA
CASSQELLALGNGELFF
TGTGCCAGCAGCCAAGAGTTATTAGCGTTGGGAAACGGGGAGCTGTTTTTT
>TRBV11-1|TRBD2|TRBJ2-7|NA
CASSLPGLAGASWSYEQYF
TGTGCCAGCAGCTTACCGGGACTAGCGGGGGCATCCTGGAGCTACGAGCAGTACTTC
>TRBV4-2|TRBD2|TRBJ2-7|NA
CASSQDRTSSLYEQYF
TGTGCCAGCAGCCAGGATCGGACTAGCTCCCTCTACGAGCAGTACTTC
>TRBV5-1|TRBD1|TRBJ2-7|NA
CASSLDFLRLGQADEQYF
TGCGCCAGCAGCTTGGATTTTTTACGTTTAGGACAGGCCGACGAGCAGTACTTC